Reported below is one TCR beta chain. TCRdb keeps only in-frame clones here, not all; method: immunoSEQ multiplex PCR. Seen here are about 190,000 clones, 78% observed once, and the top ten hold roughly 2.8%. These data belong to a study of blood T cell repertoires in COVID-19. Background on the study: The origin of the acute and convalescent COVID-19 samples was the United States, Italy and Spain. Sources were T cells, B-cell-depleted T cells, or PBMCs; the material itself was cDNA or gDNA.

Deletions cut 2 bases from V and 2 bases from J, with 10 bases between. Germline assignment: CDR1 SGHTA and CDR2 FQGNSA. The CDR3 is made up of 14 amino acids. The V call is TRBV7-2, the J call TRBJ2-7; D ambiguous. The TCR originated in a woman aged 80 or over with active or convalescent COVID-19. Sequences were obtained from peripheral blood. CDR3 nucleotide sequence: TGTGCCAGCAGCTTACTAGGAACTACCTACGAGCAGTACTTC. It translates to CASSLLGTTYEQYF. Full variable domain (outside the CDR3, taken from reference TRBV7-2 and TRBJ2-7): GAGVSQSPSNKVTEKGKDVELRCDPISGHTALYWYRQSLGQGLEFLIYFQGNSAPDKSGLPSDRFSAERTGGSVSTLTIQRTQQEDSAVYLCASSLLGTTYEQYFGPGTRLTVT.